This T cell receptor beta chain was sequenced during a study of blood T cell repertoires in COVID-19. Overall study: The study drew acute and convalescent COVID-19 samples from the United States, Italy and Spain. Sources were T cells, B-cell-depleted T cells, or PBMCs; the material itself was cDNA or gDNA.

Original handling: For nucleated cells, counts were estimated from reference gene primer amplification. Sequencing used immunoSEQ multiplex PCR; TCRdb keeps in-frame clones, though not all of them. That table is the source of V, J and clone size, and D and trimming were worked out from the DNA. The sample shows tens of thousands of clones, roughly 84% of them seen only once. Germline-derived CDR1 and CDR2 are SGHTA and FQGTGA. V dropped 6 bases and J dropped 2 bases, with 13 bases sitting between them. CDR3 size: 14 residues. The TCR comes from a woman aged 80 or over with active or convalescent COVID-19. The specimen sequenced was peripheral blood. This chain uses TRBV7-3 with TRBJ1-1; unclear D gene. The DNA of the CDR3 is TGTGCCAGCAGTTCACTAGGACCTAACACTGAAGCTTTCTTT. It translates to CASSSLGPNTEAFF.